These 19 T cell receptor beta chains were all obtained from the same sample, sequenced in a study of regulatory T cells in long-lasting Graves disease. HTBI primers from iRepertoire and Arm-PCR of CDR3 regions yielded the TCR beta libraries. TCRdb re-called the multiplex PCR reads with MiXCR, one entry per CDR3 protein. This sample has roughly 400,000 distinct CDR3 sequences, with roughly 15% found just once. Regarding time point: newly diagnosed GD, antithyroid drugs for less than 3 months. There was RNA extracted from PBMCs, and the TCR library was made from it. A further study also used this sample, focusing on T cells in Graves' hyperthyroidism and ophthalmopathy.

The material sequenced was peripheral blood mononuclear cells (PBMCs), taken at new diagnosis, from a patient treated with antithyroid drugs. The receptors derive from a woman in her thirties or forties with Graves disease.

V usage is TRBV11-2 and J usage is TRBJ2-2; 9 bases fit TRBD2. Germline CDR1 reads SGHAT; CDR2 reads FQNNGV. This CDR3 contains 15 residues. V trimming: 1 base; J trimming: 5 bases; junction bases outside the gene matches: 2. The CDR3 spells CASSLGLAETGELFF. In DNA form, the CDR3 reads TGTGCCAGCAGCTTAGGACTAGCGGAGACCGGGGAGCTGTTTTTT.

This clonotype came up a few times. The chain joins TRBV12-3 or TRBV12-4 to TRBJ1-3; D not resolved. The ends were cut back, 3 bases at V and 4 bases at J, with 4 bases in the middle. This CDR3 has 12 amino acids. CDR3 in amino acids: CASSFLGNTIYF. The DNA for the CDR3 is TGTGCCAGCAGTTTTTTAGGAAACACCATATATTTT.

V usage is TRBV7-3 and J usage is TRBJ2-3; D is ambiguous. Germline loops: CDR1 SGHTA, CDR2 FQGTGA. Trimming shortened V by 4 bases and J by 5 bases, and 13 bases separated the two germline ends. This CDR3 has 14 amino acids. In nucleotides, the CDR3 is TGTGCCAGCAGCTCAGTGGGTGGTGGAGATACGCAGTATTTT. Protein: CASSSVGGGDTQYF.

The genes are TRBV25-1 and TRBJ2-5; 11 positions match TRBD1. Trimming at V came to 4 bases and at J to 4 bases, leaving 8 bases not matched to a gene. CDR1 is MGHDK and CDR2 is SYGVNS in the germline V gene. The CDR3 length is 16 residues. CDR3 amino acids: CASSGSGTGGGETQYF. The CDR3 bases are TGTGCCAGCAGTGGCAGTGGGACAGGGGGAGGAGAGACCCAGTACTTC. The whole variable domain, remainder taken from reference TRBV25-1 and TRBJ2-5, is EADIYQTPRYLVIGTGKKITLECSQTMGHDKMYWYQQDPGMELHLIHYSYGVNSTEKGDLSSESTVSRIRTEHFPLTLESARPSHTSQYLCASSGSGTGGGETQYFGPGTRLLVL.

This clonotype was observed at least ten times. The V call is TRBV3-1, the J call TRBJ1-1; D is perhaps TRBD1 (6 bases). V was cut by 7 bases and J by 3 bases, with 9 bases left in between. From germline, CDR1 is LGHDT and CDR2 YNNKEL (reference sequence). CDR3 length: 12 residues. DNA for the CDR3: TGTGCCAGCACCGACAGGTACACTGAAGCTTTCTTT. It specifies CASTDRYTEAFF.

This clonotype was picked up many times. The chain has TRBV2 and TRBJ2-1; D may be TRBD1 (5 bases). The germline V and J ends were trimmed by 8 bases and 4 bases, with 21 bases remaining between them. The V gene's germline CDR1 is SNHLY and CDR2 FYNNEI. There are 16 residues in the CDR3. The CDR3 nucleotides read TGTGCCAGCCGATTCCGCCTCCGGAACAGGTACAATGAGCAGTTCTTC. It specifies CASRFRLRNRYNEQFF.

The sample holds a few counts of this clonotype. The rearrangement uses TRBV27 and TRBJ1-6; tentative D call: TRBD1 (5 bases). The germline V and J ends were trimmed by 4 bases and 0 bases, with 13 bases remaining between them. Per the germline V gene, CDR1 is MNHEY and CDR2 is SMNVEV (reference sequence). The CDR3 has 17 amino acids. The CDR3 DNA reads as TGTGCCAGCAGTTCACCGGGACGGAGCTCCTATAATTCACCCCTCCACTTT. This encodes CASSSPGRSSYNSPLHF.

At least ten counts were recorded for this clonotype. This chain links TRBV5-1 with TRBJ1-4, with a possible D match to TRBD1 (6 bases). Per the germline V gene, CDR1 is SGHRS and CDR2 is YFSETQ. The ends were cut back, 5 bases at V and 8 bases at J, with 19 bases in the middle. This CDR3 has 15 amino acids. The chain's CDR3 is CASSSVPGEGEKLFF. DNA for the CDR3: TGCGCCAGCAGTTCGGTCCCAGGGGAAGGCGAAAAACTGTTTTTT. Looking up the rest from reference TRBV5-1 and TRBJ1-4 gives the full variable domain: KAGVTQTPRYLIKTRGQQVTLSCSPISGHRSVSWYQQTPGQGLQFLFEYFSETQRNKGNFPGRFSGRQFSNSRSEMNVSTLELGDSALYLCASSSVPGEGEKLFFGSGTQLSVL.

The table lists this clonotype with many counts. The rearrangement uses TRBV7-2 and TRBJ1-5; 8 positions match TRBD1. The V gene end was trimmed by 0 bases and the J gene end by 6 bases; junction bases not matched to a gene: 7. Germline lookup yields CDR1 SGHTA and CDR2 FQGNSA. The CDR3 is made up of 16 amino acids. CDR3 region: CASSLAQGAVGQPQHF. Here the CDR3 DNA reads TGTGCCAGCAGCTTAGCGCAGGGGGCGGTCGGTCAGCCCCAGCATTTT.

In this sample, this clonotype turned up many times. V usage is TRBV10-3 and J usage is TRBJ2-3; perhaps TRBD2 as D (7 bases). This CDR3 region has 15 residues. V was cut by 3 bases and J by 2 bases, with 12 bases left in between. Germline CDR1 is ENHRY and CDR2 is SYGVKD. Here the CDR3 reads CAISDGGGFTDTQYF. The CDR3 DNA reads as TGTGCCATCAGTGACGGCGGGGGCTTCACAGATACGCAGTATTTT.

This clonotype occurred a few times. A read error may explain this, as a much larger clone is one base away. The chain has TRBV28 and TRBJ2-7; possibly TRBD1 or TRBD2 for D (5 bases each). V dropped 7 bases and J dropped 6 bases, with 25 bases sitting between them. CDR3 length: 16 amino acids. The germline gives CDR1 MDHEN, CDR2 SYDVKM. The CDR3: CASISLTGTQTCEQYF. CDR3 bases: TGTGCCAGCATCAGCCTCACCGGGACGCAGACCTGCGAGCAGTACTTC.

V is TRBV12-5 and J is TRBJ2-1; no clear D. Germline V gene data show CDR1 as LGHNT and CDR2 as FRNRAP. V was clipped by 0 bases and J by 5 bases, with 5 bases between them. This CDR3 has 13 residues. The CDR3 DNA reads TGTGCTAGTGGTTTGGTACTCAACAATGAGCAGTTCTTC. Amino acid sequence: CASGLVLNNEQFF.

This clonotype has ten or more counts. This chain uses TRBV5-1 with TRBJ1-2, with 7 bases matching TRBD1. The CDR3 is 15 residues long. Germline loops: CDR1 SGHRS, CDR2 YFSETQ. The ends lost 2 bases at V and 5 bases at J; junction bases unmatched: 9. The DNA of the CDR3 is TGCGCCAGCAGCTTATCCGGGACAGACCAATATGGCTACACCTTC. Its protein product is CASSLSGTDQYGYTF.

The CDR3 nucleotides read TGTGCCAGCAGACCCACCGGGTTCTCCTACGAGCAGTACTTC. It encodes CASRPTGFSYEQYF. V is TRBV28 and J is TRBJ2-7, with D unresolved. Germline V lookup: CDR1 MDHEN, CDR2 SYDVKM. V was shortened by 6 bases and J by 0 bases, with 12 bases between the two germline ends. This CDR3 comprises 14 residues.

This clonotype was seen repeatedly, ten times or more. The chain recombines TRBV9 with TRBJ1-2; unclear D gene. V was cut by 4 bases and J by 4 bases, with 11 bases left in between. The CDR3 runs to 13 residues. The V gene's germline CDR1 is SGDLS and CDR2 YYNGEE. In DNA, the CDR3 is TGTGCCAGCAGCCATGACATGTCCTATGGCTACACCTTC. It yields the protein CASSHDMSYGYTF.

In this sample, this clonotype turned up once. V and J are TRBV6-2 or TRBV6-3 and TRBJ2-1; 10 positions match TRBD2. This CDR3 has 14 residues. Germline V lookup: CDR1 MNHEY, CDR2 SVGEGT. J was trimmed by 9 bases and V by 7 bases; bases with no gene match: 9. The CDR3 bases are TGTGCCAGCATTTGGGGAACTAGCGGGATTGAGCAGTTCTTC. The encoded protein is CASIWGTSGIEQFF.

The table lists this clonotype with a few counts. This CDR3 is CAISPTEKSSYEQYF. The DNA for the CDR3 is TGTGCCATCTCTCCAACAGAAAAGAGCTCCTACGAGCAGTACTTC. The gene calls are TRBV10-3 and TRBJ2-7; D is unclear. Germline V CDR1 and CDR2: ENHRY, SYGVKD. Trimming took 8 bases from V and 0 from J, leaving 17 bases between them. This CDR3 spans 15 amino acids.

This clonotype came up many times. The V and J genes are TRBV12-3 or TRBV12-4 and TRBJ2-3; 8 bases align to TRBD1. V lost 2 bases and J lost 2; bases outside the gene matches: 6. The CDR3 is made up of 16 amino acids. CDR3 loop: CASSLWDRRLTDTQYF. The CDR3 DNA follows: TGTGCCAGCAGTTTATGGGACAGGCGCCTCACAGATACGCAGTATTTT.

This clonotype was recorded many times. V is TRBV9 and J is TRBJ1-2; weak D call: TRBD1 (5 bases). CDR1 and CDR2 from the germline V gene are SGDLS and YYNGEE. CDR3 size: 15 residues. With 0 bases removed from V and 2 bases from J, the gap between germline ends came to 11 bases. The CDR3 loop reads CASSVDPRENYGYTF. CDR3 DNA: TGTGCCAGCAGCGTAGATCCCAGGGAGAACTATGGCTACACCTTC.